These 13 T cell receptor beta chains were sequenced from one sample in a study of T cell responses to AZD1222 COVID-19 vaccine. TCRdb's table, derived via immunoSEQ multiplex PCR, lists solely in-frame clones and lacks some. This table holds 100,000 or so clones, 80% to 90% found once. Here the sequenced sample was peripheral blood, taken on day 0 of AZD1222 vaccination. The receptors come from an adult in good health.

The chain uses TRBV11-3 and TRBJ1-6; tentatively, D is TRBD1 (6 bases). The germline V gene encodes CDR1 SGHNT and CDR2 YENEEA. The CDR3 has 18 residues. With 0 bases removed from V and 0 bases from J, the gap between germline ends came to 12 bases. This CDR3 is CASSLEQGGSSYNSPLHF. The DNA of the CDR3 is TGTGCCAGCAGCTTAGAACAGGGAGGCAGCTCCTATAATTCACCCCTCCACTTT.

V and J are TRBV10-3 and TRBJ1-3; no reliable D call. Looked up from germline, CDR1 is ENHRY and CDR2 is SYGVKD. The V and J ends lost 4 bases and 2 bases respectively, with 9 bases between them. The CDR3 contains 14 residues. CDR3 DNA: TGTGCCATCAGTGGGGTCGGACCTGGAAACACCATATATTTT. Encoded protein: CAISGVGPGNTIYF.

V and J are TRBV14 and TRBJ1-2; the D is unclear. The V end was cut by 4 bases, the J end by 8 bases, with 14 bases between. The CDR3 spans 13 residues. CDR1 and CDR2 from the germline V gene are SGHDN and FVKESK. CDR3 sequence reads: CASSPPDARGYTF. The CDR3 DNA sequence: TGTGCCAGCAGCCCCCCGGACGCCCGGGGCTACACCTTC. The whole variable domain, filled in from reference TRBV14 and TRBJ1-2, reads EAGVTQFPSHSVIEKGQTVTLRCDPISGHDNLYWYRRVMGKEIKFLLHFVKESKQDESGMPNNRFLAERTGGTYSTLKVQPAELEDSGVYFCASSPPDARGYTFGSGTRLTVV.

V is TRBV14 and J is TRBJ1-3; no definite D call. CDR3 size: 17 residues. Germline V CDR1 and CDR2: SGHDN, FVKESK. Trimming cost V 0 bases and J 3 bases, with 15 bases left between them. The CDR3 region is CASSQEGGISDGNTIYF. The CDR3 DNA is TGTGCCAGCAGCCAAGAGGGAGGGATCTCGGATGGAAACACCATATATTTT.

This clone was recorded a few times. The rearrangement links TRBV19 to TRBJ1-1; D gene uncertain. V lost 6 bases and J lost 0, with 8 bases in between. The CDR3 extends over 13 amino acids. Germline lookup yields CDR1 LNHDA and CDR2 SQIVND (reference sequence). CDR3 loop: CASSSTVNTEAFF. The DNA for the CDR3 is TGTGCCAGTAGCTCCACAGTGAACACTGAAGCTTTCTTT.

This clone appeared a single time. The V gene is TRBV7-9, the J gene TRBJ1-5; TRBD1 might be the D (6 bases). Trimming shortened V by 1 base and J by 2 bases, and 9 bases separated the two germline ends. CDR1 SEHNR and CDR2 FQNEAQ come from the germline V gene (reference sequence). The CDR3 covers 15 residues. CDR3 amino acids: CASSLGDMGNQPQHF. In nucleotides, the CDR3 is TGTGCCAGCAGCTTAGGGGACATGGGCAATCAGCCCCAGCATTTT.

V and J are TRBV15 and TRBJ2-1; 10 bases line up with TRBD2. This CDR3 has 18 amino acids. Germline-derived CDR1 and CDR2 are LNHNV and YYDKDF (reference sequence). V was pared by 1 base and J by 4 bases, with 10 bases of the junction left unmatched. CDR3 bases: TGTGCCACCAGCAGAGCAAGCGGGAGGGCCTTCCCTTACAATGAGCAGTTCTTC. Its protein product is CATSRASGRAFPYNEQFF.

The chain carries TRBV29-1 and TRBJ2-3; no firm D call. From germline, CDR1 is SQVTM and CDR2 ANQGSEA. CDR3 length: 11 residues. Trimming took off 6 bases at V and 5 bases at J, with 9 bases between the two ends. The CDR3 region has the DNA TGCAGCGTCCATGGTGGAGATACGCAGTATTTT. This translates into CSVHGGDTQYF.

This clone is judged medium-sized. The chain uses TRBV11-1 and TRBJ2-1, with no clear D. V lost 3 bases to trimming and J lost 0 bases, with 9 bases between them. The CDR3 has 15 amino acids. Germline V CDR1 and CDR2: SGHAT, FQDESV (reference sequence). CDR3 DNA sequence: TGTGCCAGCAGCTTTTTTGCGAGCTCCTACAATGAGCAGTTCTTC. Encoded protein: CASSFFASSYNEQFF. Combining the CDR3 with reference TRBV11-1 and TRBJ2-1 gives the whole variable domain EAEVAQSPRYKITEKSQAVAFWCDPISGHATLYWYRQILGQGPELLVQFQDESVVDDSQLPKDRFSAERLKGVDSTLKIQPAELGDSAMYLCASSFFASSYNEQFFGPGTRLTVL.

This chain links TRBV7-8 with TRBJ2-2; D is ambiguous. V was cut by 1 base and J by 3 bases, with 12 bases left in between. The CDR3 extends over 16 amino acids. Germline V gene sequence: CDR1 SGHVS, CDR2 FQNEAQ. This chain's CDR3 is CASSLEPDPDTGELFF. In DNA, the CDR3 is TGTGCCAGCAGCTTAGAACCGGACCCAGACACCGGGGAGCTGTTTTTT.

This clone has a single count. V and J are TRBV3-1 (or the pseudogene TRBV3-2) and TRBJ2-3, with a tentative D call TRBD1 (6 bases). This CDR3 is 17 amino acids long. CDR1 LGHDT and CDR2 YNNKEL come from the germline V gene (reference sequence). The V end was cut by 2 bases, the J end by 2 bases, with 17 bases between. The DNA of the CDR3 is TGTGCCAGCAGCCAACTCACAGGGTTAAATCCCACAGATACGCAGTATTTT. Translation: CASSQLTGLNPTDTQYF.

The chain has TRBV4-3 and TRBJ2-7, with D possibly being TRBD1 or TRBD2 (5 bases each). Trimming removed 0 bases from V and 4 bases from J, with 10 bases in between. Germline V gene sequence: CDR1 LGHNA, CDR2 YSLEER. The CDR3 consists of 14 residues. The DNA for the CDR3 is TGCGCCAGCAGCCAAGATCGGGGCAGTTACGAGCAGTACTTC. It codes for CASSQDRGSYEQYF.

The chain recombines TRBV2 with TRBJ2-3, with 15 bases lining up with TRBD2. CDR3 size: 17 residues. The germline V gene encodes CDR1 SNHLY and CDR2 FYNNEI. V lost 6 bases and J lost 3; bases outside the gene matches: 7. In DNA form, the CDR3 reads TGTGCCAGCAGGGCCTGGACTAGCGGGAGGGCGACAGATACGCAGTATTTT. Translated, it gives CASRAWTSGRATDTQYF.